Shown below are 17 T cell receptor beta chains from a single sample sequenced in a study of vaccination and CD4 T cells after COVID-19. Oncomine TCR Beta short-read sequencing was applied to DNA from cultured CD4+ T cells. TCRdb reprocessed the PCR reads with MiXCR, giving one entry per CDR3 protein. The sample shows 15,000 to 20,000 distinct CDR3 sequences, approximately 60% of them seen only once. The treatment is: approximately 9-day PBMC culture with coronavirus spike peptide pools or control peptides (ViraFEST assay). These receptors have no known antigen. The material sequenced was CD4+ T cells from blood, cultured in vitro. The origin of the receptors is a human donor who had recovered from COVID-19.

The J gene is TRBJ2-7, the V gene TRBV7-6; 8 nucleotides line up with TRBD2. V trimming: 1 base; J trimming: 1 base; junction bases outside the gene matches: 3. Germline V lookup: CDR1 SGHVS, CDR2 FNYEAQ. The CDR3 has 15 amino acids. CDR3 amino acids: CASSLGSGSSYEQYF. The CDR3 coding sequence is TGTGCCAGCAGCTTAGGAAGCGGGAGTTCCTACGAGCAGTACTTC.

Here the CDR3 DNA reads TGTGCCAGTAGTACCCGGGGGGATGGCTACACCTTC. It yields the protein CASSTRGDGYTF. J is TRBJ1-2 and V is TRBV19; maybe TRBD1 (5 bases). V lost 4 bases and J 6 bases, leaving 9 bases between the germline ends. This CDR3 has 12 amino acids. Germline V lookup: CDR1 LNHDA, CDR2 SQIVND (reference sequence).

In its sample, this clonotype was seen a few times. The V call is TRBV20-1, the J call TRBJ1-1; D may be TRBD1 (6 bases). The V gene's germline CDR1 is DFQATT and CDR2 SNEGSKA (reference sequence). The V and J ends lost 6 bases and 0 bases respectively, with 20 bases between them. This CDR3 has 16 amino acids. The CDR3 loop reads CSALEGTSLMNTEAFF. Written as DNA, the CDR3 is TGCAGTGCCCTCGAAGGGACAAGTTTAATGAACACTGAAGCTTTCTTT.

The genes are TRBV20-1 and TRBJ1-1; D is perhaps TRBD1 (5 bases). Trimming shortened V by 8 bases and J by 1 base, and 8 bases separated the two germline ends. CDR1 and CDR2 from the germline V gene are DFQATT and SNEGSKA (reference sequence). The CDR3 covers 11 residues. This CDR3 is CSTTENTEAFF. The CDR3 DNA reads TGCAGTACGACAGAGAACACTGAAGCTTTCTTT.

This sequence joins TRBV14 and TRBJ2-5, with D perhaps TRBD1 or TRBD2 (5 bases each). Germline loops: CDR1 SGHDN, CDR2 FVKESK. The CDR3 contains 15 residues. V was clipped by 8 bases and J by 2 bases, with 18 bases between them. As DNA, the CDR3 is TGTGCCAGCCTCCCCTCGGGACGGCCTCAAGAGACCCAGTACTTC. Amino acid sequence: CASLPSGRPQETQYF.

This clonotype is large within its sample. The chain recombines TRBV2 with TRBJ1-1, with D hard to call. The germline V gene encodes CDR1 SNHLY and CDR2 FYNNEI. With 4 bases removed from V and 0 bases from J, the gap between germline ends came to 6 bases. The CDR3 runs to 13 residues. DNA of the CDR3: TGTGCCAGCAGTGTGAGGGTGAACACTGAAGCTTTCTTT. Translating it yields CASSVRVNTEAFF.

CDR3 sequence reads: CASSQGMASADTQYF. The CDR3 DNA follows: TGTGCCAGCAGCCAGGGCATGGCGAGCGCAGATACGCAGTATTTT. The chain links TRBV7-9 to TRBJ2-3; maybe TRBD1 (5 bases). The CDR3 spans 15 residues. V lost 5 bases to trimming and J lost 4 bases, with 16 bases between them. The germline CDR1 and CDR2 sequences are SEHNR and FQNEAQ (reference sequence).

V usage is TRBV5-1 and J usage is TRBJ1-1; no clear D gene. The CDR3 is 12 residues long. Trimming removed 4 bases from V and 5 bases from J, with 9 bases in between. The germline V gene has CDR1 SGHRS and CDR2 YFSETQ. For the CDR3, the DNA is TGCGCCAGCAGCGTCGTGGGTACTGAAGCTTTCTTT. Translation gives CASSVVGTEAFF.

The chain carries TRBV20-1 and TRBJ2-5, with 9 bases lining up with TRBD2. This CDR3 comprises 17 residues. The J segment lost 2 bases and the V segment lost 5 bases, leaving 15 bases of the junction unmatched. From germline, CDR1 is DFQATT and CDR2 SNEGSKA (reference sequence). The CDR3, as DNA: TGCAGTGCTGGCAAGATCCGGAGCGGGAGGAGGCAAGAGACCCAGTACTTC. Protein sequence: CSAGKIRSGRRQETQYF.

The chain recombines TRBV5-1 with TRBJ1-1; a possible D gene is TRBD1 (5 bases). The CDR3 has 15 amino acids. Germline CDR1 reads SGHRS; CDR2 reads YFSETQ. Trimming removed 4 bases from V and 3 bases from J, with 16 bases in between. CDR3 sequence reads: CASSVQGPGYTEAFF. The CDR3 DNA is TGCGCCAGCAGCGTCCAGGGCCCAGGGTACACTGAAGCTTTCTTT. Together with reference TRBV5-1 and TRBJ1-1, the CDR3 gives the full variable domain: KAGVTQTPRYLIKTRGQQVTLSCSPISGHRSVSWYQQTPGQGLQFLFEYFSETQRNKGNFPGRFSGRQFSNSRSEMNVSTLELGDSALYLCASSVQGPGYTEAFFGQGTRLTVV.

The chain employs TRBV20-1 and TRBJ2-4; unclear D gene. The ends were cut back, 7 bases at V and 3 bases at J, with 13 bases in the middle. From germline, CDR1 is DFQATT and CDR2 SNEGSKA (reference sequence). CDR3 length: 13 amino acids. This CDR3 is CSVRTLGKNIQYF. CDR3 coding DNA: TGCAGTGTTCGGACCCTGGGCAAAAACATTCAGTACTTC.

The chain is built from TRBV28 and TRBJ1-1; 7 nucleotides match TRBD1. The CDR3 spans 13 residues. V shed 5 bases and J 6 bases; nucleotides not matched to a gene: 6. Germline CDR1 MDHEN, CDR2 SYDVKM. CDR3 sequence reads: CASSLTGRAEAFF. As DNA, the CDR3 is TGTGCCAGCAGTCTGACAGGGAGGGCTGAAGCTTTCTTT. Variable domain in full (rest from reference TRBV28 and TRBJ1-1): DVKVTQSSRYLVKRTGEKVFLECVQDMDHENMFWYRQDPGLGLRLIYFSYDVKMKEKGDIPEGYSVSREKKERFSLILESASTNQTSMYLCASSLTGRAEAFFGQGTRLTVV.

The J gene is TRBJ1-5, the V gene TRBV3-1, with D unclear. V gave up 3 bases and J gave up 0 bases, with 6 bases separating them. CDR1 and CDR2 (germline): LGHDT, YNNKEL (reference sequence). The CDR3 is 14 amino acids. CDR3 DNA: TGTGCCAGCAGCCAGGACGGTAGCAATCAGCCCCAGCATTTT. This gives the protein CASSQDGSNQPQHF.

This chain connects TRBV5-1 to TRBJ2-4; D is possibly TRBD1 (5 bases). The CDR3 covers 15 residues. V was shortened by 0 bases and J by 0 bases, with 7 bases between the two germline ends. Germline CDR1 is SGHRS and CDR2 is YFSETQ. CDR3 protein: CASSLVGQAKNIQYF. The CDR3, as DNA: TGCGCCAGCAGCTTGGTTGGACAAGCCAAAAACATTCAGTACTTC.

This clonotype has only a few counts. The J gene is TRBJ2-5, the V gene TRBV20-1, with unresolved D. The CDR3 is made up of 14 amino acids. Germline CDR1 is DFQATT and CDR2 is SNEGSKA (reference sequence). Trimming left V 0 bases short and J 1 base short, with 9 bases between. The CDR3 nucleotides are TGCAGTGCTAGAGATCGGCAGTTCCAAGAGACCCAGTACTTC. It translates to CSARDRQFQETQYF.

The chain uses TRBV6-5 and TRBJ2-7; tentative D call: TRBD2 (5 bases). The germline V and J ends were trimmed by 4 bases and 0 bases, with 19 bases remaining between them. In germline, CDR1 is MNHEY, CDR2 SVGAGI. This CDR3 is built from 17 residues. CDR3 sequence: CASSFVRGSGSSYEQYF. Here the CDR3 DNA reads TGTGCCAGCAGTTTCGTACGTGGTTCGGGGAGCTCCTACGAGCAGTACTTC.

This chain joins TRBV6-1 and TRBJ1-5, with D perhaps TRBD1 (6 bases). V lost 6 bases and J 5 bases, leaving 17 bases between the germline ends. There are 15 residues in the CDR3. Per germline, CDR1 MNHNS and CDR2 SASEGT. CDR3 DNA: TGTGCCAGCAGCCGGGGGCCCTTTGACTATCAGCCCCAGCATTTT. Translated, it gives CASSRGPFDYQPQHF.